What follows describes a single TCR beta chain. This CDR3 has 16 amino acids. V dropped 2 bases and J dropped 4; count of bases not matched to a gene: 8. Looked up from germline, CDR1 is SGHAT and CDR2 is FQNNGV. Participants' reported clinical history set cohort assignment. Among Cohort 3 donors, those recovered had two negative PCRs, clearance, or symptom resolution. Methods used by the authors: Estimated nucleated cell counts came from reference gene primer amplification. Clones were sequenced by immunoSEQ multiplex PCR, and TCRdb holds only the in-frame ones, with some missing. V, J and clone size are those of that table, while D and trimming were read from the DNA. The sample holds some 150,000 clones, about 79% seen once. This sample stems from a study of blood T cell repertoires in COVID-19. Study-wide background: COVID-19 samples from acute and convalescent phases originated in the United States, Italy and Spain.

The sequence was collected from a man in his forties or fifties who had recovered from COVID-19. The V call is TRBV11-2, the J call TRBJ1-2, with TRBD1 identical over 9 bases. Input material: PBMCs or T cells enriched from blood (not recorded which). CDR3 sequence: CASSLNNPGQGYGYTF. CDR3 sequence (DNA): TGTGCCAGCAGCTTAAACAACCCGGGACAGGGCTATGGCTACACCTTC. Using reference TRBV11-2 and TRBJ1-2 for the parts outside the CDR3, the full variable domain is EAGVAQSPRYKIIEKRQSVAFWCNPISGHATLYWYQQILGQGPKLLIQFQNNGVVDDSQLPKDRFSAERLKGVDSTLKIQPAKLEDSAVYLCASSLNNPGQGYGYTFGSGTRLTVV.